This paragraph covers one T cell receptor (beta chain) sequence. V was cut by 1 base and J by 7 bases, with 11 bases left in between. This CDR3 has 13 amino acids. Germline assignment: CDR1 DFQATT and CDR2 SNEGSKA (reference sequence). Patients aged 18 to 65 had newly diagnosed hyperthyroidism of under 2 months' duration. Lactation, pregnancy, other autoimmune disease or uncontrolled infection excluded patients. The entry originates in a study of T cells in Graves' hyperthyroidism and ophthalmopathy. Study context: Peripheral blood was collected at initial diagnosis, before any treatment.

TCR beta CDR3 sequences were amplified from RNA transcripts. TCR CDR3 regions were first amplified by RT-PCR with HTBI primers. Each CDR3 protein gets one entry after TCRdb re-called the multiplex PCR reads with MiXCR. The data hold approximately 400,000 distinct CDR3 sequences, with less than 20% observed a single time. The V call is TRBV20-1, the J call TRBJ2-1; D remains unclear. The clonotype originates from a woman aged 18-29 years with Graves' hyperthyroidism that later progressed to Graves' ophthalmopathy. Sequenced sample: blood. CDR3 nucleotide sequence: TGCAGTGCTAGAGTAAAGGGATTTAATGAGCAGTTCTTC. This encodes CSARVKGFNEQFF.